Below, 8 T cell receptor beta chains from the same sample are listed, as sequenced in a study of blood T cell repertoires in COVID-19. The data were produced by immunoSEQ multiplex PCR, yet TCRdb's version contains in-frame clones alone and is incomplete. Among about 230,000 clones, about 82% were seen once, and the ten largest hold 5% to 6.5%. Specimen: peripheral blood. These receptors all stem from a man in his forties or fifties with COVID-19, enrolled during active disease.

V usage is TRBV7-9 and J usage is TRBJ2-7; TRBD2 might be the D (5 bases). This CDR3 spans 13 amino acids. From germline, CDR1 is SEHNR and CDR2 FQNEAQ (reference sequence). V lost 0 bases to trimming and J lost 7 bases, with 10 bases between them. The CDR3 DNA sequence: TGTGCCAGCAGCTTAGCGGCGGGTTGGGAGCAGTACTTC. It codes for CASSLAAGWEQYF.

The chain links TRBV30 to TRBJ2-5, with a weak D call TRBD2 (6 bases). Per the germline V gene, CDR1 is GTSNPN and CDR2 is SVGIG (reference sequence). The CDR3 length is 16 residues. Trimming shortened V by 2 bases and J by 5 bases, and 21 bases separated the two germline ends. The CDR3 sequence: CAWSPLLWRGKETQYF. CDR3 DNA sequence: TGTGCCTGGAGTCCCCTACTGTGGAGGGGTAAGGAGACCCAGTACTTC.

There are a few counts of this clone. The chain recombines TRBV11-3 with TRBJ2-3, with D uncertain. The CDR3 sequence is 14 residues long. CDR1 SGHNT and CDR2 YENEEA come from the germline V gene. V was pared by 0 bases and J by 2 bases, with 6 bases between. The CDR3 loop is CASSLDLSTDTQYF. The CDR3, as DNA: TGTGCCAGCAGCTTAGATCTTTCCACAGATACGCAGTATTTT.

The CDR3, as DNA: TGTGCCAGCCAACCCTTGGGTCAGGAAGGTTATGGCTACACCTTC. It specifies CASQPLGQEGYGYTF. This rearrangement joins TRBV18 to TRBJ1-2, with D hard to call. Trimming removed 8 bases from V and 5 bases from J, with 21 bases in between. Germline V gives CDR1 KGHSH, CDR2 LQKENI. There are 15 residues in the CDR3. Full variable domain (outside the CDR3, taken from reference TRBV18 and TRBJ1-2): NAGVMQNPRHLVRRRGQEARLRCSPMKGHSHVYWYRQLPEEGLKFMVYLQKENIIDESGMPKERFSAEFPKEGPSILRIQQVVRGDSAAYFCASQPLGQEGYGYTFGSGTRLTVV.

The genes are TRBV28 and TRBJ1-2; 7 bases are shared with TRBD1. Trimming removed 5 bases from V and 4 bases from J; junction bases left unmatched: 1. Germline V lookup: CDR1 MDHEN, CDR2 SYDVKM. CDR3 length equals 12 residues. The CDR3: CASSGTAYGYTF. The CDR3, as DNA: TGTGCCAGCAGTGGGACAGCCTATGGCTACACCTTC.

The rearrangement joins TRBV7-2 to TRBJ2-5; the D is unclear. The V and J ends lost 5 bases and 1 base respectively, with 11 bases between them. The CDR3 is 14 residues long. The germline gives CDR1 SGHTA, CDR2 FQGNSA. Here the CDR3 reads CASSPWAAQETQYF. The CDR3 DNA sequence: TGTGCCAGCAGCCCCTGGGCAGCCCAAGAGACCCAGTACTTC.

The J gene is TRBJ2-1, the V gene TRBV19; no firm D call. V lost 3 bases and J lost 2, with 11 bases in between. The CDR3 covers 15 residues. The germline V gene encodes CDR1 LNHDA and CDR2 SQIVND (reference sequence). CDR3 loop: CASSIRPRTYNEQFF. CDR3 DNA sequence: TGTGCCAGTAGTATTAGGCCGCGGACCTACAATGAGCAGTTCTTC.

The V call is TRBV30, the J call TRBJ2-2; no clear D. The CDR3 runs to 10 residues. Germline CDR1 GTSNPN, CDR2 SVGIG (reference sequence). Trimming left V 2 bases short and J 11 bases short, with 6 bases between. The CDR3 DNA reads as TGTGCCTGGAGTCAGGTAGAGCTGTTTTTT. This gives the protein CAWSQVELFF.